A selection of T cell receptor beta chains follows, all from one sample in a study of response to subunit inactivated influenza vaccine. TCRdb passed the RT-PCR reads through MiXCR, listing each CDR3 protein once. The sample has about 570,000 distinct CDR3 sequences, 12% seen once. The source material was PBMCs from blood, sampled on the day of vaccination. The receptors derive from a man aged 45-65 years who received an inactivated influenza vaccine. The CDR3 runs from the conserved cysteine through the conserved F or W. A D gene is named only where the DNA matches it firmly. Some rows mark clone size as missing; the rest say once, few, many or name a class of expanded clone.

d_gene: .
j_gene: TRBJ1-2
v_gene: TRBV20-1
abundance: .
CDR3aa: CSAELRGLRGYTF
CDR3nt: TGCAGTGCAGAGCTTCGGGGCCTTCGCGGCTACACCTTC

d_gene: .
j_gene: TRBJ2-7
v_gene: TRBV29-1
abundance: .
CDR3aa: CSVVSGSTKDEQYF
CDR3nt: TGCAGCGTTGTATCGGGTTCCACGAAGGACGAGCAGTACTTC

d_gene: TRBD1
j_gene: TRBJ1-6
v_gene: TRBV7-9
abundance: few
CDR3aa: CASSRGQEYSPLHF
CDR3nt: TGTGCCAGCAGCCGGGGACAGGAGTATTCACCCCTCCACTTT

d_gene: TRBD2
j_gene: TRBJ2-3
v_gene: TRBV20-1
abundance: few
CDR3aa: CSATGLAERTDTQYF
CDR3nt: TGCAGTGCTACTGGACTAGCGGAACGCACAGATACGCAGTATTTT

d_gene: TRBD2
j_gene: TRBJ2-1
v_gene: TRBV27
abundance: few
CDR3aa: CASSPRGGRAFISYNEQFF
CDR3nt: TGTGCCAGCAGTCCGCGTGGCGGGAGGGCCTTTATCTCCTACAATGAGCAGTTCTTC

d_gene: .
j_gene: TRBJ2-1
v_gene: TRBV28
abundance: .
CDR3aa: CASSDDGPSYNEQFF
CDR3nt: TGTGCCAGCAGCGACGACGGACCATCCTACAATGAGCAGTTCTTC

d_gene: TRBD2
j_gene: TRBJ2-1
v_gene: TRBV12-3/TRBV12-4
abundance: .
CDR3aa: CASRRGTSDEQFF
CDR3nt: TGTGCCAGCAGGAGAGGGACTAGCGATGAGCAGTTCTTC

d_gene: TRBD1
j_gene: TRBJ2-2
v_gene: TRBV7-2
abundance: .
CDR3aa: CASSQQIGGVNTGELFF
CDR3nt: TGTGCCAGCAGCCAGCAAATAGGGGGCGTGAACACCGGGGAGCTGTTTTTT

d_gene: .
j_gene: TRBJ2-1
v_gene: TRBV4-3
abundance: .
CDR3aa: CASSPSGRSPNEQLF
CDR3nt: TGCGCCAGCAGCCCCTCAGGCCGCTCTCCCAATGAGCAGCTCTTC

d_gene: .
j_gene: TRBJ1-1
v_gene: TRBV6-2/TRBV6-3
abundance: few
CDR3aa: CASSYPTGNTEAFF
CDR3nt: TGTGCCAGCAGTTACCCGACAGGGAACACTGAAGCTTTCTTT

d_gene: .
j_gene: TRBJ1-1
v_gene: TRBV6-2/TRBV6-3
abundance: many
CDR3aa: CASSKSPWASVGNTEAFF
CDR3nt: TGTGCCAGCAGTAAGTCTCCCTGGGCCTCCGTGGGGAACACTGAAGCTTTCTTT

d_gene: TRBD2
j_gene: TRBJ2-1
v_gene: TRBV30
abundance: few
CDR3aa: CAWSVGVLAGGYNEQFF
CDR3nt: TGTGCCTGGAGTGTAGGAGTACTAGCGGGGGGGTACAATGAGCAGTTCTTC

d_gene: .
j_gene: TRBJ2-7
v_gene: TRBV20-1
abundance: few
CDR3aa: CSAIQPGLPYEQYF
CDR3nt: TGCAGTGCCATCCAACCGGGACTGCCCTACGAGCAGTACTTC

d_gene: .
j_gene: TRBJ2-7
v_gene: TRBV5-1
abundance: few
CDR3aa: CASSLNTRYEQYF
CDR3nt: TGCGCCAGCAGCTTGAACACCCGGTATGAGCAGTACTTC

d_gene: .
j_gene: TRBJ2-3
v_gene: TRBV20-1
abundance: few
CDR3aa: CSAKTLDNTDTQYF
CDR3nt: TGCAGTGCTAAGACACTGGATAACACAGATACGCAGTATTTT

d_gene: TRBD2
j_gene: TRBJ2-3
v_gene: TRBV7-9
abundance: .
CDR3aa: CASSPRSGRLGDTQYF
CDR3nt: TGTGCCAGCAGCCCCAGGAGCGGGAGGTTGGGAGATACGCAGTATTTT

d_gene: TRBD2
j_gene: TRBJ2-2
v_gene: TRBV20-1
abundance: many
CDR3aa: CSARSNVGGPTGELFF
CDR3nt: TGCAGTGCTAGAAGTAACGTGGGAGGGCCGACCGGGGAGCTGTTTTTT

d_gene: .
j_gene: TRBJ2-3
v_gene: TRBV20-1
abundance: once
CDR3aa: CSAKAFGHGTDTQYF
CDR3nt: TGCAGTGCTAAGGCCTTTGGTCATGGGACAGATACGCAGTATTTT